This T cell receptor beta chain was profiled in a study of tumor-infiltrating lymphocytes in primary liver carcinoma. About the study: Subjects consisted of male and female patients aged 30 to 69 years. These were node-negative, non-metastatic T1-T3 tumors of roughly 4 to 10 cm. Roughly 3.5 to 8 million productive TCRbeta reads came from each sample, comparable across tissue types.

The source material, roughly 20-31 mg of unsorted bulk tissue, was used to co-extract RNA and DNA. Reverse transcription of roughly 470 ng total RNA with a constant-region primer produced TCR beta cDNA. Slightly modified ARM-PCR served as the procedure for the TCR beta libraries. These libraries came from three rounds of nested multiplex PCR. Both of the initial two PCR rounds ran for approximately 10 cycles and employed TRBV1-TRBV30 forward primers alongside a C-beta reverse primer. Via MiXCR, TCRdb re-called the multiplex PCR reads, giving one row per CDR3 protein. The sample lists roughly 80,000 distinct CDR3 sequences; about three quarters were seen once. Overall study findings and caveats: Top-250-clone fractions were significantly higher in tumors than in blood (p = 0.039).

A word on this clonotype: The target antigen is unknown. A read error may account for a junction end that differs from germline.

Germline V gene data show CDR1 as MNHEY and CDR2 as SVGAGI. The CDR3 extends over 14 amino acids. The clonotype originates from a middle-aged man with primary liver carcinoma and hepatitis B virus infection. The specimen was tumor-adjacent normal liver tissue. The chain carries TRBV6-5 and TRBJ2-7; D tentatively reads TRBD1 or TRBD2 (7 bases each). CDR3 nucleotide sequence: TGTGCCAGCAGTTCTTCAGTGGGAGGGGGCGAGCACTACTTC. Protein product: CASSSSVGGGEHYF.